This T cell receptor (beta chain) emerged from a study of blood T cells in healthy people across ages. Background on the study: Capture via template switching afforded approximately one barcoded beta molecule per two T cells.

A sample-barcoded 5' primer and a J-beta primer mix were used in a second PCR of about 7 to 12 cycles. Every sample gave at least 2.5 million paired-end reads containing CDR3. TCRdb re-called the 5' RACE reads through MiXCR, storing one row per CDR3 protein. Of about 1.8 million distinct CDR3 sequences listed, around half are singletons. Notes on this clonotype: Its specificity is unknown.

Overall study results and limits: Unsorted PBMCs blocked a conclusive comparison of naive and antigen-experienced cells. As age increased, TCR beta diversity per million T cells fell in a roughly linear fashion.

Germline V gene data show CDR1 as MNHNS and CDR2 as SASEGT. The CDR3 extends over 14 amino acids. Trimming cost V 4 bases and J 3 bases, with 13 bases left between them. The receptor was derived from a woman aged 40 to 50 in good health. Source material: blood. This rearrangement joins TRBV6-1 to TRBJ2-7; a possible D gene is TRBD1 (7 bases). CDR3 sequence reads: CASSGGDSYYEQYF. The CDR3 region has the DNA TGTGCCAGCAGTGGGGGGGACAGCTACTACGAGCAGTACTTC.